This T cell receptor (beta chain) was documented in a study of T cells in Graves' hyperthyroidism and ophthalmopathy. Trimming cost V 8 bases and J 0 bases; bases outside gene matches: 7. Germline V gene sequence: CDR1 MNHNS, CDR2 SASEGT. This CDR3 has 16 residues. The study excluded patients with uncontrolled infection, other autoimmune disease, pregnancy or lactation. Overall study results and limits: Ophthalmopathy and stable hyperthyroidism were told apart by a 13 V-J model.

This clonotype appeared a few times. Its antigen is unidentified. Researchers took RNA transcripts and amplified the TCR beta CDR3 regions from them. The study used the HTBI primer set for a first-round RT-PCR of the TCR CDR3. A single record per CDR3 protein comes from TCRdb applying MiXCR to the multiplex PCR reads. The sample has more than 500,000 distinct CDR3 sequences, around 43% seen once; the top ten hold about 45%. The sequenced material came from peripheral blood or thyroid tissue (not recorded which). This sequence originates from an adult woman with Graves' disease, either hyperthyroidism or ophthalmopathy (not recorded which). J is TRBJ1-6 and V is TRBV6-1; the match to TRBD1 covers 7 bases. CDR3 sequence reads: CASHRGKSSYNSPLHF. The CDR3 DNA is TGTGCCAGCCACAGGGGCAAAAGCTCCTATAATTCACCCCTCCACTTT.